The rows below give T cell receptor beta chains drawn from one sample of a study of T cell repertoires in cytomegalovirus infection. TCRdb analysed the reads with MiXCR anew, one entry per CDR3 protein. Among under 200,000 distinct CDR3 sequences listed, 17% were seen once. The sample consisted of CD8+ T cells from PBMCs. The receptors originated from a human donor in good health (CMV status not recorded). Some clones in this sample may be carry-over from other donors' samples. The CDR3 runs from the conserved cysteine through the conserved F or W. A D gene is named only where the DNA matches it firmly. Size is omitted from some rows. Given values are once, few, many or a class for expanded clones.

d_call	v_call	clone_size	j_call	cdr3_aa	cdr3_nt
TRBD2	TRBV12-3/TRBV12-4	NA	TRBJ2-3	CASSFAPGGVDTQYF	TGTGCCAGCAGTTTTGCTCCGGGAGGAGTAGATACGCAGTATTTT
TRBD1	TRBV12-3/TRBV12-4	NA	TRBJ1-5	CASRPPGGAGQPQHF	TGTGCCAGCAGACCCCCAGGGGGAGCTGGGCAGCCCCAGCATTTT
TRBD2	TRBV28	NA	TRBJ2-7	CASSLVGSGRYEQYF	TGTGCCAGCAGTTTGGTCGGTAGCGGGAGGTACGAGCAGTACTTC
TRBD2	TRBV7-9	NA	TRBJ2-7	CASSSEGGTSYEQYF	TGTGCCAGCAGCTCCGAGGGAGGGACGTCCTACGAGCAGTACTTC
NA	TRBV28	NA	TRBJ1-5	CASSSADKDQPQHF	TGTGCCAGCAGTTCCGCGGACAAGGATCAGCCCCAGCATTTT
NA	TRBV14	few	TRBJ2-1	CASSPRSSYNEQFF	TGTGCCAGCAGCCCTAGAAGCTCCTACAATGAGCAGTTCTTC
NA	TRBV6-5	NA	TRBJ2-1	CAVGQGLYNEQFF	TGTGCCGTCGGGCAGGGCCTCTACAATGAGCAGTTCTTC
TRBD2	TRBV20-1	NA	TRBJ2-1	CSAPPLAKINEQFF	TGCAGTGCCCCACCACTAGCGAAGATCAATGAGCAGTTCTTC
NA	TRBV7-9	few	TRBJ2-1	CASDLLGGVNEQFF	TGTGCCAGTGATCTTTTGGGGGGAGTCAATGAGCAGTTCTTC
NA	TRBV28	NA	TRBJ2-7	CASSTGNSYEQYF	TGTGCCAGCAGTACCGGGAACTCCTACGAGCAGTACTTC
NA	TRBV6-8	few	TRBJ2-1	CASGPREGDGRGNEQFF	TGTGCCAGCGGACCCAGAGAAGGTGACGGGAGAGGGAATGAGCAGTTCTTC
NA	TRBV7-2	many	TRBJ1-1	CASSTNRMNTEAFF	TGTGCCAGCAGCACAAACAGGATGAACACTGAAGCTTTCTTT
TRBD2	TRBV28	NA	TRBJ2-1	CASSFRLAGGGYNEQFF	TGTGCCAGCAGTTTCAGACTAGCGGGGGGGGGTTACAATGAGCAGTTCTTC
TRBD1	TRBV20-1	NA	TRBJ2-1	CSAAGTGVTNEQFF	TGCAGTGCAGCCGGGACAGGGGTAACAAATGAGCAGTTCTTC
NA	TRBV12-3/TRBV12-4	few	TRBJ2-5	CASRSRGETQYF	TGTGCCAGCAGGAGCCGGGGAGAGACCCAGTACTTC
NA	TRBV4-1	NA	TRBJ2-1	CASSQEALAYDNEQFF	TGTGCCAGCAGCCAAGAAGCTCTAGCCTACGACAATGAGCAGTTCTTC
NA	TRBV7-2	NA	TRBJ1-4	CASSYRERTYEKLFF	TGTGCCAGCAGCTACAGGGAAAGAACATATGAAAAACTGTTTTTT
TRBD2	TRBV28	NA	TRBJ2-7	CASRSLREGHEQYF	TGTGCCAGCAGGTCCTTGCGGGAGGGTCACGAGCAGTACTTC
NA	TRBV5-6	NA	TRBJ1-1	CASSLLGMNTEAFF	TGTGCCAGCAGCTTGTTAGGGATGAACACTGAAGCTTTCTTT